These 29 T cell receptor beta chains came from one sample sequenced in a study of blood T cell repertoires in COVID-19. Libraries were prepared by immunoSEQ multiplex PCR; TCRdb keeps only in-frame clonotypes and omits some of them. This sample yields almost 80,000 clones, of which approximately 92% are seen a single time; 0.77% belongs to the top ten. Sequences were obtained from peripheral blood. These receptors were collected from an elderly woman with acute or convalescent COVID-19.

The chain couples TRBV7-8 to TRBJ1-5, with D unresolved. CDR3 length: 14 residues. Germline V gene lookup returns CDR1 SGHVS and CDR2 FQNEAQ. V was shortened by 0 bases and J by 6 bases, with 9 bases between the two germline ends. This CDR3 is CASSLAESGQPQHF. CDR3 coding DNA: TGTGCCAGCAGCTTAGCGGAGAGTGGTCAGCCCCAGCATTTT.

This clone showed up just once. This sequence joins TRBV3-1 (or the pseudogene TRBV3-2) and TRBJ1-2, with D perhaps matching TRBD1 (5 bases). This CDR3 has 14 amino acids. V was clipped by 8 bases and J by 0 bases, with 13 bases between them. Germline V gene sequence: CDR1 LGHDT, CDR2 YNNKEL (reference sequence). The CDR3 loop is CASGGVDTNYGYTF. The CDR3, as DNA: TGTGCCAGCGGGGGGGTGGACACTAACTATGGCTACACCTTC.

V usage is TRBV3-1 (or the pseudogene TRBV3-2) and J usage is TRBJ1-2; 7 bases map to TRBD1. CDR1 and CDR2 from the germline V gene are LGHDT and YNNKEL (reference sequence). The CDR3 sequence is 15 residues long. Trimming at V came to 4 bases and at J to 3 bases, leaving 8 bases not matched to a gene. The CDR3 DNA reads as TGTGCCAGCAGCCCAACAGGGGTCTTTGACTATGGCTACACCTTC. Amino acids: CASSPTGVFDYGYTF.

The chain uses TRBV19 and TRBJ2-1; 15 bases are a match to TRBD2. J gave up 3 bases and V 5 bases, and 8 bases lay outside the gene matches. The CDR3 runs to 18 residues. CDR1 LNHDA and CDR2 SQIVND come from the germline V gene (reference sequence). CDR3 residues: CASSLRTSGGALYNEQFF. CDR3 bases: TGTGCCAGTAGTCTACGGACTAGCGGGGGGGCCCTCTACAATGAGCAGTTCTTC.

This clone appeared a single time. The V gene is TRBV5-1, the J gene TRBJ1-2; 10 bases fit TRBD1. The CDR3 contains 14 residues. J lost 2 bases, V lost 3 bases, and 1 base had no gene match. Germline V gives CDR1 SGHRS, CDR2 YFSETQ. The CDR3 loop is CASSWGQGNYGYTF. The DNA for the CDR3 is TGCGCCAGCAGCTGGGGACAGGGGAACTATGGCTACACCTTC.

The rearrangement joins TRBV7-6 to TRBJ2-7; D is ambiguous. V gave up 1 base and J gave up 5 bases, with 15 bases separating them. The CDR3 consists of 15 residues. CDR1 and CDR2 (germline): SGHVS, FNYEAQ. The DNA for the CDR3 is TGTGCCAGCAGCTTAGGGGCAGGTCGAAGTCACGAGCAGTACTTC. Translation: CASSLGAGRSHEQYF.

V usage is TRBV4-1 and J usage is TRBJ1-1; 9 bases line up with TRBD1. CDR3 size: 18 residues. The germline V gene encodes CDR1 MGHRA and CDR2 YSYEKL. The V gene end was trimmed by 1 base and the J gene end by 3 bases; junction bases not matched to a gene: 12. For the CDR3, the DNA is TGCGCCAGCAGCCAAGCACAGGGGGCGGTTACGGGACACACTGAAGCTTTCTTT. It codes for CASSQAQGAVTGHTEAFF.

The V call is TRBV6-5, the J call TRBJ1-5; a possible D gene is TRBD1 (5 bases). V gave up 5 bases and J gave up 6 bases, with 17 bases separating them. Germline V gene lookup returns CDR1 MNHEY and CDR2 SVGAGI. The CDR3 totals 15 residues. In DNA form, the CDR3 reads TGTGCCAGCAGTAACCACGGGGGTTCGGGTCAGCCCCAGCATTTT. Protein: CASSNHGGSGQPQHF.

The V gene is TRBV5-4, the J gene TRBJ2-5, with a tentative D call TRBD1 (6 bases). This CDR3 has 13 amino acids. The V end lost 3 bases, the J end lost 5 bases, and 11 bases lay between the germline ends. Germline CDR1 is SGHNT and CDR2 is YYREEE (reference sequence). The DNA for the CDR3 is TGTGCCAGCAGCTCCCAGGGGTACGAGACCCAGTACTTC. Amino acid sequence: CASSSQGYETQYF.

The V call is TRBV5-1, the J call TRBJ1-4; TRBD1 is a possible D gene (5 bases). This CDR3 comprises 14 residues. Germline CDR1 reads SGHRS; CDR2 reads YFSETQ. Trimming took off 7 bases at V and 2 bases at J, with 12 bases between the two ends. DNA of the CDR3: TGCGCCAGCGGGGCCCAAACGACTAATGAAAAACTGTTTTTT. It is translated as CASGAQTTNEKLFF.

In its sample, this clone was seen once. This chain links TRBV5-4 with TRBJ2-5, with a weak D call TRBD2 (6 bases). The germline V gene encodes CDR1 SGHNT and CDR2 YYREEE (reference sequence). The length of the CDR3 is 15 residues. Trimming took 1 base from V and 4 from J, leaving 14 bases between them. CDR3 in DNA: TGTGCCAGCAGCTTGTACGGGGGAAGGAGAGAGACCCAGTACTTC. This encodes CASSLYGGRRETQYF.

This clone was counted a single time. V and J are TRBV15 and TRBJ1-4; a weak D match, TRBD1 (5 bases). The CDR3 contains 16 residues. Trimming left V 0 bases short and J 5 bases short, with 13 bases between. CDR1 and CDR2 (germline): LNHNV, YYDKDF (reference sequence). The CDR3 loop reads CATSRDRGTWNEKLFF. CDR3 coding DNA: TGTGCCACCAGCAGAGATCGGGGGACCTGGAATGAAAAACTGTTTTTT.

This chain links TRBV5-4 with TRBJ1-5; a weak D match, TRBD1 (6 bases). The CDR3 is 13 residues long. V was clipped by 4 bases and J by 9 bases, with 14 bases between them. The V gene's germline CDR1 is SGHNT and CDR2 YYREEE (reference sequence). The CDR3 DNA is TGTGCCAGCAGCGAAGACAGGACCGGGCCCCAGCATTTT. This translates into CASSEDRTGPQHF.

The CDR3 here is CASSQGSPLNQPQHF. The CDR3 DNA reads TGTGCCAGCAGCCAGGGCAGCCCACTCAATCAGCCCCAGCATTTT. This chain links TRBV3-1 (or the pseudogene TRBV3-2) with TRBJ1-5; D remains unclear. Between the trimmed V and J ends, which lost 3 bases and 3 bases, there was a span of 12 bases. In germline, CDR1 is LGHDT, CDR2 YNNKEL (reference sequence). The CDR3 has 15 amino acids.

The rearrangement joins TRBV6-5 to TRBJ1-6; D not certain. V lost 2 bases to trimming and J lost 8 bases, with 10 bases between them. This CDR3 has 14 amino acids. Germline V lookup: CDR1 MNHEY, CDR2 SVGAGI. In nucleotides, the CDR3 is TGTGCCAGCAGTTACCGGAGGGTTGATTCACCCCTCCACTTT. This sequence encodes CASSYRRVDSPLHF.

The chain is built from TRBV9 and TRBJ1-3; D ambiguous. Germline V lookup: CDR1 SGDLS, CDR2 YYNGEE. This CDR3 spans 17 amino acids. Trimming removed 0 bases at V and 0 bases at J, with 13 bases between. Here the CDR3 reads CASSVESRVYSGNTIYF. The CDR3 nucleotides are TGTGCCAGCAGCGTAGAATCCCGGGTCTACTCTGGAAACACCATATATTTT.

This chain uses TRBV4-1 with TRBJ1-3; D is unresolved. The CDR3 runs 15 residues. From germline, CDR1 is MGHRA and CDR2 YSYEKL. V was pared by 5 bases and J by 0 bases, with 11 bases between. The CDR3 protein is CASSGTEFSGNTIYF. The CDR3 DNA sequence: TGCGCCAGCAGCGGCACAGAATTCTCTGGAAACACCATATATTTT.

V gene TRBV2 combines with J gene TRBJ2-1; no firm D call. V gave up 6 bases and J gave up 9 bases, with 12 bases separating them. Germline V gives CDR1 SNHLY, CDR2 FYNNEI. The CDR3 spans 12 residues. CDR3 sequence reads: CASRLLDVEQFF. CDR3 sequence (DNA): TGTGCCAGCAGGCTCTTAGATGTTGAGCAGTTCTTC.

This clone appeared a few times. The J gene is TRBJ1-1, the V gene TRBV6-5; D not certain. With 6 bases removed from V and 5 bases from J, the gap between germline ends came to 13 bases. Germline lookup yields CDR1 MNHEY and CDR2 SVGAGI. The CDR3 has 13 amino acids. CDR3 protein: CASSYNTGTEAFF. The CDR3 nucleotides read TGTGCCAGCAGCTACAATACGGGGACTGAAGCTTTCTTT.

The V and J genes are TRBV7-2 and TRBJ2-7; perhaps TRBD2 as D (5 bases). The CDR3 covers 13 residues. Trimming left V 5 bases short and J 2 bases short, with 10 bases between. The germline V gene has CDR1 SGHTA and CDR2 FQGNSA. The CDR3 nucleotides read TGTGCCAGCAGCCCACGAGCGGCCTACGAGCAGTACTTC. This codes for CASSPRAAYEQYF.

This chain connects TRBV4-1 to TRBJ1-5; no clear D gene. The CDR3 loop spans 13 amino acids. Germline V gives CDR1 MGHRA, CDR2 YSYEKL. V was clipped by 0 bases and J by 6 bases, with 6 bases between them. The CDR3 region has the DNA TGCGCCAGCAGCCAAGAGGAGTTTCAGCCCCAGCATTTT. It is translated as CASSQEEFQPQHF.

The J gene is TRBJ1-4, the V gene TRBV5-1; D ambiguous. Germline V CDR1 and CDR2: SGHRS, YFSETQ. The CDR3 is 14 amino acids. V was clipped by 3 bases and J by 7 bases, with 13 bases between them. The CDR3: CASSSTPNGEKLFF. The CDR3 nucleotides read TGCGCCAGCAGCTCGACACCAAACGGTGAAAAACTGTTTTTT.

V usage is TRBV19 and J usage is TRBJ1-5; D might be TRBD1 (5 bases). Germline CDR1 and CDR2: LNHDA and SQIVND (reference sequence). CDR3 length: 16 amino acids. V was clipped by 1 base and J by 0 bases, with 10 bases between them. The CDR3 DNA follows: TGTGCCAGTAGTATAGGAGGACACCTTAGCAATCAGCCCCAGCATTTT. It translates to CASSIGGHLSNQPQHF.

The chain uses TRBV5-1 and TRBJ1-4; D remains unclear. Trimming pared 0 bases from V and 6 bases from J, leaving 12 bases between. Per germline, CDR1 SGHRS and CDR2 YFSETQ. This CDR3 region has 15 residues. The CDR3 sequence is CASSLEAATHEKLFF. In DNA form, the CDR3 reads TGCGCCAGCAGCTTGGAGGCGGCGACCCATGAAAAACTGTTTTTT.

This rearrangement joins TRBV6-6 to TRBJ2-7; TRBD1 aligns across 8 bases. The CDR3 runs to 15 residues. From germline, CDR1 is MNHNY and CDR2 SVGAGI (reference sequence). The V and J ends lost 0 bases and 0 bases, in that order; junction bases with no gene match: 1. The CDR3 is CASSYSGTGSYEQYF. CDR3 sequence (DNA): TGTGCCAGCAGTTACTCCGGGACAGGCTCCTACGAGCAGTACTTC.

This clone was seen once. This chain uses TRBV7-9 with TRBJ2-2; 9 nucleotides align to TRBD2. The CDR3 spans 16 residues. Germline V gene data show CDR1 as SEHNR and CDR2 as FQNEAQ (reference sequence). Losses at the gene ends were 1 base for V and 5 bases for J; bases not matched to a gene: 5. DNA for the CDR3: TGTGCCAGCAGCTTAGTTAGCGGGAGTCAAACCGGGGAGCTGTTTTTT. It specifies CASSLVSGSQTGELFF.

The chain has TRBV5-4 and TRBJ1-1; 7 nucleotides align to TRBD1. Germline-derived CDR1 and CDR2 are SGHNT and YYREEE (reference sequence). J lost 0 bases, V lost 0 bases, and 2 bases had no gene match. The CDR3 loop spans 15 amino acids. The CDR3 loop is CASSLAGQLNTEAFF. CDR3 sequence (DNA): TGTGCCAGCAGCTTGGCGGGACAGCTGAACACTGAAGCTTTCTTT.

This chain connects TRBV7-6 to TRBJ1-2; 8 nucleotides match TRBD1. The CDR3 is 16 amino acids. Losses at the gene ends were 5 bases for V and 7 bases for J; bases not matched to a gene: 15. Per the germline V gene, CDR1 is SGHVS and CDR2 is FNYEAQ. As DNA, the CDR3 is TGTGCCAGCAGCCCGGCCCAGGGGGCGCTGGTCGGTGGCTACACCTTC. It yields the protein CASSPAQGALVGGYTF.

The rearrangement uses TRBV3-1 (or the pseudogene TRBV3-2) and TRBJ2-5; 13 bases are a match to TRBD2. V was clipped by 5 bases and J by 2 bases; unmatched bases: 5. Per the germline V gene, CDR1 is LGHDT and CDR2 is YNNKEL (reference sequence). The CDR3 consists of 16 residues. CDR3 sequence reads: CASSSGLAGVQETQYF. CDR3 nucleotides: TGTGCCAGCAGCTCCGGACTAGCGGGAGTACAAGAGACCCAGTACTTC.